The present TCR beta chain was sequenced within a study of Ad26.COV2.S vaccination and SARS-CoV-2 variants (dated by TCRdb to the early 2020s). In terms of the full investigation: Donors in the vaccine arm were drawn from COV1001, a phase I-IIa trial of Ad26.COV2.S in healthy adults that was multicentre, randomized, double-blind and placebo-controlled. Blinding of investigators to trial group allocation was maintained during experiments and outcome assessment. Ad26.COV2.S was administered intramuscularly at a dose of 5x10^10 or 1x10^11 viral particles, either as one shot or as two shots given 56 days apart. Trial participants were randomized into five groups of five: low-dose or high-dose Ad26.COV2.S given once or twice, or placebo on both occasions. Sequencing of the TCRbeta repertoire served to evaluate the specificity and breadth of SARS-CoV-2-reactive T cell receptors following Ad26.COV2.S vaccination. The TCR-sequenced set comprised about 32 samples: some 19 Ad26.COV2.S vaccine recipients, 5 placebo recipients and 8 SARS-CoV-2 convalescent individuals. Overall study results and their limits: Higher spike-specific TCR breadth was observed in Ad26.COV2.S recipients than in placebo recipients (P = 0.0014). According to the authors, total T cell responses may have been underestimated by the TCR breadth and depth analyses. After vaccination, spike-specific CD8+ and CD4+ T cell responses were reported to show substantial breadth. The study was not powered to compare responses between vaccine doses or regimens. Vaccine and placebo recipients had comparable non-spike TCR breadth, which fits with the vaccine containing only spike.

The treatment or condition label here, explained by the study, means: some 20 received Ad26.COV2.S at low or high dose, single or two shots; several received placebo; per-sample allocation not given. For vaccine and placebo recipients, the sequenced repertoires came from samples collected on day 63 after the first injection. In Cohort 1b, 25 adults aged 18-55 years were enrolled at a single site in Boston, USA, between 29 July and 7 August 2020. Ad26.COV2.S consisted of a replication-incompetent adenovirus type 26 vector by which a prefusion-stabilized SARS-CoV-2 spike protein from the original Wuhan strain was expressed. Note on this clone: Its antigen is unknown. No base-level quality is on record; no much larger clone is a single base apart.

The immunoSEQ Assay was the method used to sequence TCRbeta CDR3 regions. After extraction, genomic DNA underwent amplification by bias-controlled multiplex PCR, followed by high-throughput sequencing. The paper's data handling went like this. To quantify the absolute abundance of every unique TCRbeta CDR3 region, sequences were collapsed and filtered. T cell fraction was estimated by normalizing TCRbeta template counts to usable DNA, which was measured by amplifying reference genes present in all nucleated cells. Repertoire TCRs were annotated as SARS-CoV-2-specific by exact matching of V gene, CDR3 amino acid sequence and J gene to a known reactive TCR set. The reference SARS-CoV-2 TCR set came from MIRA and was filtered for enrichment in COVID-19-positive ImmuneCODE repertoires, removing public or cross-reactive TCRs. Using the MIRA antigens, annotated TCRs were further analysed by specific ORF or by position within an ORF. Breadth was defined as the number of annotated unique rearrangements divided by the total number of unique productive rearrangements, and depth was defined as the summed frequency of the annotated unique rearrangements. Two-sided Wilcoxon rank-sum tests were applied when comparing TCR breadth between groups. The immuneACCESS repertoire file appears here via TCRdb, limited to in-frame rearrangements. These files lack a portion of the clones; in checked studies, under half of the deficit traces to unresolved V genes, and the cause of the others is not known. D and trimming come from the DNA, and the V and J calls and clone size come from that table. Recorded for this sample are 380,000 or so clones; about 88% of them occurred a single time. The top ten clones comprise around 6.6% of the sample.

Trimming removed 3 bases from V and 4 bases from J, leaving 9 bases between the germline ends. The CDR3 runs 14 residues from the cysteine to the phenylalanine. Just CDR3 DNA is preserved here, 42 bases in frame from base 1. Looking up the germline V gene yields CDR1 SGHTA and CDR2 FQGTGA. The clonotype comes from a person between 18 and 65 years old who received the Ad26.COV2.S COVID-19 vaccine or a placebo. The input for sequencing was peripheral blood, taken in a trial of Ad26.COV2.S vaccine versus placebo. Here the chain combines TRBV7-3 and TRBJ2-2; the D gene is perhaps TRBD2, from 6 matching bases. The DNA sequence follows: TGTGCCAGCAGCTTGGGGGGTAGCACCGGGGAGCTGTTTTTT. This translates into CASSLGGSTGELFF.